These 5 T cell receptor beta chains were sequenced from one sample in a study of T cell changes during pregnancy in multiple sclerosis. Assay used: immunoSEQ multiplex PCR; TCRdb lists only in-frame clones, some missing. The sample holds 84,000 or so clones, about 94% seen once. Sequenced here: peripheral blood, sampled in the third trimester of pregnancy. The receptors originated from a female donor with multiple sclerosis, enrolled in a pregnancy study.

The chain uses TRBV6-1 and TRBJ1-1; a possible D gene is TRBD1 (6 bases). Germline V CDR1 and CDR2: MNHNS, SASEGT. V was trimmed by 1 base and J by 3 bases, leaving 9 bases between them. CDR3 length equals 14 residues. The CDR3 reads CASSEGRTDTEAFF. The CDR3 DNA follows: TGTGCCAGCAGTGAAGGAAGGACAGACACTGAAGCTTTCTTT.

V and J are TRBV29-1 and TRBJ1-1; D gene ambiguous. Looked up from germline, CDR1 is SQVTM and CDR2 is ANQGSEA. This CDR3 is built from 14 residues. Trimming left V 2 bases short and J 6 bases short, with 16 bases between. The CDR3 here is CSVENPDSLPEAFF. In nucleotides, the CDR3 is TGCAGCGTTGAAAACCCGGACTCACTCCCTGAAGCTTTCTTT.

V gene TRBV7-3 combines with J gene TRBJ2-5; D gene unclear. Between the trimmed V and J ends, which lost 4 bases and 1 base, there was a span of 7 bases. The CDR3 is made up of 13 amino acids. Per germline, CDR1 SGHTA and CDR2 FQGTGA. CDR3 sequence reads: CASSSLPQETQYF. The CDR3 DNA follows: TGTGCCAGCAGCTCCCTCCCCCAAGAGACCCAGTACTTC.

This chain uses TRBV5-6 with TRBJ1-1, with a tentative D call TRBD1 (5 bases). The CDR3 has 15 amino acids. The V end lost 1 base, the J end lost 5 bases, and 15 bases lay between the germline ends. CDR1 and CDR2 (germline): SGHDT, YYEEEE. The CDR3 region has the DNA TGTGCCAGCAGCTTGACCGGTCAGGGATTGACTGAAGCTTTCTTT. Its translation is CASSLTGQGLTEAFF.

V and J are TRBV5-6 and TRBJ1-1, with 9 bases lining up with TRBD1. The CDR3 runs to 14 residues. Trimming at V came to 0 bases and at J to 3 bases, leaving 0 bases not matched to a gene. The germline CDR1 and CDR2 sequences are SGHDT and YYEEEE. CDR3 DNA: TGTGCCAGCAGCTTGGGGACAGGGGACACTGAAGCTTTCTTT. It codes for CASSLGTGDTEAFF.